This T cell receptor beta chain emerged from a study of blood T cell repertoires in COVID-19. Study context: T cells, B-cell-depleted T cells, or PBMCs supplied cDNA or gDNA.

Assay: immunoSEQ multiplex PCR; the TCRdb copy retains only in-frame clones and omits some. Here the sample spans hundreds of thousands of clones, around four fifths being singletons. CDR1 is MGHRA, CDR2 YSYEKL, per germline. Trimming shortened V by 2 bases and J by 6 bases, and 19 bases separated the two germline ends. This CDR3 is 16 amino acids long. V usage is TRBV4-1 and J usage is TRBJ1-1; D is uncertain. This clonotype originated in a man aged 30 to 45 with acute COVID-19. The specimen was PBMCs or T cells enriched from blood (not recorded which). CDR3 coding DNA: TGCGCCAGCAGCCAATTTGGAGGTTCGGGGAGGGCTGAAGCTTTCTTT. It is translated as CASSQFGGSGRAEAFF.